A single sample gave rise to the 13 T cell receptor beta chains below, sequenced in a study of T cells in Graves' hyperthyroidism and ophthalmopathy. The source material, RNA transcripts, was used to amplify TCR beta CDR3 regions. The HTBI primer set was used in a first-round RT-PCR of the TCR CDR3. TCRdb processed the multiplex PCR reads anew with MiXCR; each CDR3 protein has one entry. The table records fewer than 450,000 distinct CDR3 sequences, about an eighth of them present only once. Sequences were obtained from blood. The origin of the receptors is a man aged 50 to 59 with Graves' ophthalmopathy.

This clonotype was picked up a small number of times. The chain joins TRBV7-9 to TRBJ2-2; D is unresolved. CDR3 length equals 15 residues. Germline V lookup: CDR1 SEHNR, CDR2 FQNEAQ (reference sequence). Trimming left V 4 bases short and J 5 bases short, with 14 bases between. CDR3 region: CASSSQLLGTGELFF. CDR3 DNA: TGTGCCAGCAGCTCACAACTCTTGGGGACCGGGGAGCTGTTTTTT.

This clonotype was recorded at least ten times. V and J are TRBV2 and TRBJ2-1; 8 bases align to TRBD2. Germline CDR1 and CDR2: SNHLY and FYNNEI. The CDR3 has 14 residues. Trimming took 6 bases from V and 7 from J; bases not matched to a gene: 8. The CDR3 sequence: CASSDGLAGNEQFF. The CDR3 nucleotides are TGTGCCAGCAGCGATGGACTAGCTGGGAATGAGCAGTTCTTC.

The sample holds a few counts of this clonotype. J is TRBJ1-5 and V is TRBV30, with TRBD1 matching over 7 bases. Trimming took 5 bases from V and 2 from J; bases not matched to a gene: 6. CDR1 is GTSNPN and CDR2 is SVGIG in the germline V gene (reference sequence). This CDR3 comprises 14 residues. This CDR3 reads CAWARDSGNQPQHF. CDR3 nucleotide sequence: TGTGCCTGGGCTCGGGACAGTGGCAATCAGCCCCAGCATTTT.

This clonotype was detected many times. The rearrangement uses TRBV5-1 and TRBJ2-4; D is uncertain. The CDR3 has 15 amino acids. Per germline, CDR1 SGHRS and CDR2 YFSETQ. V lost 0 bases and J lost 4, with 11 bases in between. The CDR3 sequence: CASSLVVVGKNIQYF. As DNA, the CDR3 is TGCGCCAGCAGCTTGGTAGTAGTGGGGAAAAACATTCAGTACTTC.

This clonotype was picked up a small number of times. The chain carries TRBV20-1 and TRBJ1-4; D gene unclear. The V and J ends lost 5 bases and 5 bases respectively, with 9 bases between them. The CDR3 runs to 12 residues. Per germline, CDR1 DFQATT and CDR2 SNEGSKA (reference sequence). CDR3 DNA sequence: TGCAGTGCTTGGCAAATGAATGAAAAACTGTTTTTT. This sequence encodes CSAWQMNEKLFF.

This chain uses TRBV25-1 with TRBJ2-7, with D possibly being TRBD1 (5 bases). Germline values: CDR1 MGHDK, CDR2 SYGVNS. This CDR3 contains 14 residues. V dropped 5 bases and J dropped 1 base, with 12 bases sitting between them. CDR3 residues: CASSSTRASYEQYF. The DNA of the CDR3 is TGTGCCAGCAGTAGCACCAGGGCATCCTACGAGCAGTACTTC.

This clonotype has ten or more counts. The chain links TRBV30 to TRBJ1-1; D is perhaps TRBD1 (6 bases). There are 11 residues in the CDR3. Germline CDR1 reads GTSNPN; CDR2 reads SVGIG (reference sequence). Trimming took 2 bases from V and 9 from J, leaving 10 bases between them. CDR3 sequence reads: CAWSPGQQAFF. Here the CDR3 DNA reads TGTGCCTGGAGTCCCGGACAGCAAGCTTTCTTT. Drawing the rest from reference TRBV30 and TRBJ1-1, the complete variable domain is SQTIHQWPATLVQPVGSPLSLECTVEGTSNPNLYWYRQAAGRGLQLLFYSVGIGQISSEVPQNLSASRPQDRQFILSSKKLLLSDSGFYLCAWSPGQQAFFGQGTRLTVV.

This clonotype was recorded at least ten times. This rearrangement joins TRBV6-1 to TRBJ2-2; D is unclear. Trimming removed 4 bases at V and 4 bases at J, with 10 bases between. CDR1 is MNHNS, CDR2 SASEGT, per germline. The CDR3 runs 14 residues. CDR3 nucleotide sequence: TGTGCCAGCAGTGGAGCTAGTCTCACCGGGGAGCTGTTTTTT. Amino acid sequence: CASSGASLTGELFF.

This CDR3 reads CAILGVNTEAFF. CDR3 bases: TGTGCCATCCTGGGAGTGAACACTGAAGCTTTCTTT. The V and J genes are TRBV10-3 and TRBJ1-1; D ambiguous. V dropped 8 bases and J dropped 0 bases, with 7 bases sitting between them. CDR3 length: 12 residues. Looked up from germline, CDR1 is ENHRY and CDR2 is SYGVKD.

V gene TRBV20-1 combines with J gene TRBJ2-7; D gene unclear. The V gene's germline CDR1 is DFQATT and CDR2 SNEGSKA (reference sequence). Trimming took 6 bases from V and 0 from J, leaving 12 bases between them. The CDR3 is 13 residues long. CDR3 DNA: TGCAGTGCGTATGGGCAGGCCTCCTACGAGCAGTACTTC. Its translation: CSAYGQASYEQYF.

The chain employs TRBV27 and TRBJ1-2; a weak D match, TRBD1 (5 bases). This CDR3 comprises 15 residues. The germline gives CDR1 MNHEY, CDR2 SMNVEV (reference sequence). V was clipped by 2 bases and J by 1 base, with 11 bases between them. CDR3 coding DNA: TGTGCCAGCAGTTTACGTGGACACTTTAACTATGGCTACACCTTC. Translated, it gives CASSLRGHFNYGYTF.

This clonotype appeared many times. This chain links TRBV2 with TRBJ2-7; 7 bases match TRBD1. The CDR3 is 14 residues long. CDR1 is SNHLY, CDR2 FYNNEI, per germline. The V gene end was trimmed by 6 bases and the J gene end by 6 bases; junction bases not matched to a gene: 11. The CDR3 nucleotides are TGTGCCAGCAGGTGGGACAGAACAGTCTCCGAGCAGTACTTC. Its protein product is CASRWDRTVSEQYF.

This clonotype was observed at least ten times. This chain connects TRBV5-8 to TRBJ2-5; 8 nucleotides align to TRBD2. This CDR3 has 16 amino acids. After removal of 0 bases from V and 5 bases from J, the junction contained 9 bases not matched to a gene. Looked up from germline, CDR1 is SGHTS and CDR2 is YDEGEE. The CDR3: CASSLAASGRGETQYF. The CDR3 DNA is TGTGCCAGCAGCTTGGCCGCTAGCGGGCGGGGGGAGACCCAGTACTTC.